A selection of T cell receptor beta chains follows, all from one sample in a study of preoperative IRX-2 immunotherapy in early breast cancer. Sequenced by immunoSEQ multiplex PCR; TCRdb stores in-frame clones only, minus some. The sample holds 43,000 or so clones, about 95% seen once. The sequences come from tumor tissue, collected after IRX-2 immunotherapy. The receptor set was obtained from a human donor with breast cancer. Both conserved end residues are part of each CDR3. The D gene is left open where the match is weak. Expanded clones are given a class, and other clones once, few, many or no size at all.

CASSLFAFRNSNQPQHF	TGTGCCAGCAGTTTATTTGCGTTCAGGAATAGCAATCAGCCCCAGCATTTT	NA	NA	TRBV28	TRBJ1-5	17
CASKDRDYLGADTQYF	TGTGCCAGCAAGGACAGGGATTATCTAGGTGCAGATACGCAGTATTTT	NA	TRBD1	TRBV5-4	TRBJ2-3	16
CASSYPGTGNSPLHF	TGTGCCAGCAGTTACCCCGGGACAGGGAATTCACCCCTCCACTTT	NA	TRBD1	TRBV6-6	TRBJ1-6	15
CASSLDQYGYTF	TGCGCCAGCAGCTTGGACCAGTACGGCTACACCTTC	once	NA	TRBV5-1	TRBJ1-2	12
CASTLGGPGLNSPLHF	TGTGCCAGCACCCTCGGGGGGCCGGGGCTTAATTCACCCCTCCACTTT	NA	NA	TRBV2	TRBJ1-6	16
CASSFGQGRTEAFF	TGCGCCAGCAGCTTCGGACAGGGGAGGACTGAAGCTTTCTTT	few	TRBD1	TRBV5-1	TRBJ1-1	14
CASSTPPSSYNEQFF	TGTGCCAGCAGTACTCCGCCGAGCTCCTACAATGAGCAGTTCTTC	once	NA	TRBV2	TRBJ2-1	15
CAWSVRTSTYF	TGTGCCTGGAGTGTACGAACTTCAACCTACTTC	NA	NA	TRBV30	TRBJ2-5	11
CASSSTTVSYGYTF	TGTGCCAGCAGCTCGACGACCGTCTCCTATGGCTACACCTTC	NA	NA	TRBV9	TRBJ1-2	14
CASSPLDTATNEKLFF	TGTGCCAGCAGCCCCCTCGACACTGCAACTAATGAAAAACTGTTTTTT	NA	NA	TRBV6-6	TRBJ1-4	16
CASSLVSSDEKLFF	TGTGCCAGCAGCTTAGTCAGTTCTGATGAAAAACTGTTTTTT	NA	NA	TRBV7-2	TRBJ1-4	14
CAWGPWGFSGNTIYF	TGTGCCTGGGGCCCTTGGGGGTTCTCTGGAAACACCATATATTTT	NA	NA	TRBV30	TRBJ1-3	15
CASSAGPVRWGANVLTF	TGTGCCAGCAGCGCGGGTCCGGTGAGGTGGGGGGCCAACGTCCTGACTTTC	NA	NA	TRBV7-3	TRBJ2-6	17
CASSLTTSVYTDTQYF	TGTGCCAGCAGCTTAACGACTAGCGTGTACACAGATACGCAGTATTTT	NA	TRBD2	TRBV7-3	TRBJ2-3	16
CASSPLYQETQYF	TGTGCCAGCAGCCCCCTGTACCAAGAGACCCAGTACTTC	once	NA	TRBV9	TRBJ2-5	13
CARSLADYEQYF	TGTGCCAGAAGCTTGGCCGACTACGAGCAGTACTTC	NA	NA	TRBV5-3	TRBJ2-7	12
CATSREGARGYTEAFF	TGTGCCACCAGCAGAGAGGGCGCCCGGGGATACACTGAAGCTTTCTTT	NA	NA	TRBV15	TRBJ1-1	16
CASRPPGAYYGYTF	TGTGCCAGCAGGCCCCCCGGGGCATACTATGGCTACACCTTC	NA	NA	TRBV6-5	TRBJ1-2	14
CASSLVKGIPYEQYF	TGTGCCAGCAGCTTAGTTAAGGGAATACCCTACGAGCAGTACTTC	NA	NA	TRBV7-6	TRBJ2-7	15
CSAGARGTQYF	TGCAGTGCTGGGGCTAGGGGTACGCAGTATTTT	once	NA	TRBV20-1	TRBJ2-3	11
CASKVLAGHNEQFF	TGTGCCAGTAAGGTACTAGCGGGCCACAATGAGCAGTTCTTC	once	TRBD2	TRBV19	TRBJ2-1	14
CASSFYGRGYGYTF	TGTGCCAGCAGCTTTTATGGCAGGGGCTATGGCTACACCTTC	NA	NA	TRBV7-2	TRBJ1-2	14
CAWSGAANYGYTF	TGTGCCTGGAGTGGGGCAGCTAACTATGGCTACACCTTC	NA	NA	TRBV30	TRBJ1-2	13
CASSRDGALNTGELFF	TGCGCCAGCAGCCGGGACGGTGCATTGAACACCGGGGAGCTGTTTTTT	NA	NA	TRBV5-1	TRBJ2-2	16
CASSLGLADDYEQYF	TGCGCCAGCAGCTTGGGGCTAGCGGACGACTACGAGCAGTACTTC	NA	TRBD2	TRBV5-1	TRBJ2-7	15
CASSQQGASTDTQYF	TGCGCCAGCAGCCAGCAGGGGGCTAGCACAGATACGCAGTATTTT	NA	TRBD1	TRBV4-3	TRBJ2-3	15
CASSHGGSGVSYEQYF	TGTGCCAGCAGTCACGGCGGCTCGGGGGTTTCCTACGAGCAGTACTTC	NA	NA	TRBV27	TRBJ2-7	16
CASSPTGVRDEQYF	TGTGCCAGCAGCCCGACAGGGGTTAGAGACGAGCAGTACTTC	once	TRBD1	TRBV4-2	TRBJ2-7	14
CASSPWTGEETQYF	TGTGCCAGCTCACCCTGGACAGGGGAAGAGACCCAGTACTTC	NA	TRBD1	TRBV18	TRBJ2-5	14
CASRGTAGTIYEQYF	TGTGCCAGTAGGGGGACCGCCGGGACCATCTACGAGCAGTACTTC	NA	NA	TRBV19	TRBJ2-7	15
CASSSARETQYF	TGTGCCAGCAGCTCCGCGAGAGAGACCCAGTACTTC	NA	NA	TRBV7-2	TRBJ2-5	12
CASSFRVSSSYNEQFF	TGTGCCAGCAGCTTCAGGGTGTCCAGCTCCTACAATGAGCAGTTCTTC	NA	NA	TRBV7-8	TRBJ2-1	16
CASRWDSTDTDTQYF	TGTGCCAGCAGGTGGGACTCTACAGACACAGATACGCAGTATTTT	NA	NA	TRBV7-9	TRBJ2-3	15
CASREGVYTIYF	TGTGCCAGCAGGGAAGGGGTGTACACCATATATTTT	NA	NA	TRBV2	TRBJ1-3	12
CASSTAGDHNQPQHF	TGTGCCAGCTCAACCGCAGGGGATCACAATCAGCCCCAGCATTTT	NA	NA	TRBV18	TRBJ1-5	15
CASSGASYSGEETQYF	TGTGCCAGCAGCGGGGCTTCTTATTCAGGAGAGGAGACCCAGTACTTC	NA	NA	TRBV7-8	TRBJ2-5	16
CASSWGGVTYEQYF	TGTGCCAGCAGTTGGGGGGGGGTAACCTACGAGCAGTACTTC	NA	TRBD2	TRBV27	TRBJ2-7	14
CASEEKDWGRVYGYTF	TGTGCCAGCGAGGAAAAGGACTGGGGGCGCGTCTATGGCTACACCTTC	NA	NA	TRBV28	TRBJ1-2	16
CAISDLEQGNYGYTF	TGTGCCATCAGTGACCTCGAACAGGGTAACTATGGCTACACCTTC	NA	NA	TRBV6-6	TRBJ1-2	15
CASLDNYGYTF	TGTGCCAGCCTCGATAACTATGGCTACACCTTC	NA	NA	TRBV11-1	TRBJ1-2	11
CASSFSLSTEAFF	TGTGCCAGCAGCTTCAGTCTTAGCACTGAAGCTTTCTTT	NA	NA	TRBV7-2	TRBJ1-1	13
CSVRERRTSDIQYF	TGCAGCGTTCGAGAGCGGAGGACCTCGGACATTCAGTACTTC	NA	NA	TRBV29-1	TRBJ2-4	14
CSVEEFGPQETQYF	TGCAGCGTTGAAGAATTTGGCCCTCAAGAGACCCAGTACTTC	NA	NA	TRBV29-1	TRBJ2-5	14
CSVGREETQYF	TGCAGCGTCGGGAGGGAAGAGACCCAGTACTTC	NA	TRBD2	TRBV29-1	TRBJ2-5	11
CASSRDRVRTGELFF	TGTGCCAGCAGCCGGGACAGGGTGAGGACCGGGGAGCTGTTTTTT	once	TRBD1	TRBV7-9	TRBJ2-2	15
CASKSGAETQYF	TGTGCCAGCAAGTCGGGGGCAGAGACCCAGTACTTC	NA	NA	TRBV6-5	TRBJ2-5	12
CASSEGLAGFSTDTQYF	TGTGCCAGCAGCGAGGGACTAGCGGGGTTTAGCACAGATACGCAGTATTTT	NA	TRBD2	TRBV11-2	TRBJ2-3	17
CASSRHGNEQFF	TGTGCCAGCTCACGACACGGCAATGAGCAGTTCTTC	NA	NA	TRBV18	TRBJ2-1	12
CASSLRGKGARLYGQYF	TGTGCCAGCAGCTTACGGGGAAAAGGGGCCCGGTTGTACGGGCAGTACTTC	once	NA	TRBV11-1	TRBJ2-7	17
CASNNRGSGNTIYF	TGTGCCAGCAATAACAGAGGTTCTGGAAACACCATATATTTT	NA	NA	TRBV28	TRBJ1-3	14
CASSPLRAPREKLFF	TGTGCCAGCTCACCACTCCGGGCCCCTAGGGAAAAACTGTTTTTT	few	NA	TRBV18	TRBJ1-4	15
CASRQTGGGSPLHF	TGTGCCAGCCGCCAGACAGGTGGGGGTTCACCCCTCCACTTT	NA	NA	TRBV6-1	TRBJ1-6	14
CASSWGRVHEQYF	TGTGCCAGCAGCTGGGGAAGGGTGCACGAGCAGTACTTC	NA	NA	TRBV5-6	TRBJ2-7	13
CATSRDHRMNTEAFF	TGTGCCACCAGCAGAGATCACAGGATGAACACTGAAGCTTTCTTT	NA	NA	TRBV15	TRBJ1-1	15
CASSLASALYNEQFF	TGCGCCAGCAGCTTGGCCTCGGCCCTTTACAATGAGCAGTTCTTC	NA	NA	TRBV5-1	TRBJ2-1	15
CASSKGRQGSETQYF	TGTGCCAGCAGCAAAGGGCGACAGGGATCGGAGACCCAGTACTTC	NA	TRBD1	TRBV7-2	TRBJ2-5	15
CASSLDRGLVSPLHF	TGTGCCAGCAGCTTAGACAGGGGGCTCGTTTCACCCCTCCACTTT	once	TRBD1	TRBV5-5	TRBJ1-6	15
CASTPRDRDGYTF	TGTGCCAGTACCCCCCGGGACCGGGATGGCTACACCTTC	NA	NA	TRBV19	TRBJ1-2	13
CASSLTLGRDRSSYEQYF	TGTGCCAGCAGCTTAACGCTGGGAAGGGACAGGAGCTCCTACGAGCAGTACTTC	NA	TRBD1	TRBV7-6	TRBJ2-7	18